The 31 T cell receptor beta chains presented below share a single source sample, sequenced in a study of OX40 agonist ivuxolimab in advanced cancers. Sequencing was performed with immunoSEQ multiplex PCR; in TCRdb, only in-frame clones are kept and a portion is missing. The sample gives about 60,000 clones, around 83% of which show up once; 3.5% to 5% is in the top ten. This specimen was CD4+ or CD8+ T cells sorted from blood, taken in a trial of the OX40 agonist ivuxolimab. These receptors were obtained from an adult with an advanced solid tumor such as melanoma, head and neck, liver or kidney cancer.

This rearrangement joins TRBV6-5 to TRBJ2-7; D uncertain. The CDR3 consists of 13 residues. Germline CDR1 is MNHEY and CDR2 is SVGAGI. Trimming cost V 7 bases and J 6 bases, with 16 bases left between them. CDR3 sequence reads: CASNSSPQSEQYF. The CDR3 region has the DNA TGTGCCAGCAACAGCTCGCCCCAAAGCGAGCAGTACTTC.

The chain joins TRBV14 to TRBJ1-6; D ambiguous. From germline, CDR1 is SGHDN and CDR2 FVKESK. The V end was cut by 0 bases, the J end by 6 bases, with 15 bases between. This CDR3 is built from 17 residues. The CDR3 loop reads CASSQDSWPLGNSPLHF. The CDR3 DNA reads TGTGCCAGCAGCCAAGATAGTTGGCCTCTCGGTAATTCACCCCTCCACTTT.

The chain employs TRBV7-2 and TRBJ1-3; D remains unclear. Per germline, CDR1 SGHTA and CDR2 FQGNSA. The CDR3 length is 15 residues. Trimming removed 0 bases from V and 2 bases from J, with 8 bases in between. CDR3 amino acids: CASSLAGSPGNTIYF. As DNA, the CDR3 is TGTGCCAGCAGCTTAGCAGGATCCCCTGGAAACACCATATATTTT.

V and J are TRBV7-3 and TRBJ2-2; D possibly matches TRBD1 or TRBD2 (5 bases each). V was shortened by 6 bases and J by 3 bases, with 20 bases between the two germline ends. CDR1 and CDR2 (germline): SGHTA, FQGTGA. This CDR3 is 17 amino acids long. CDR3 nucleotide sequence: TGTGCCAGCAGTCGACTTCCCCGGGACGGATACACCGGGGAGCTGTTTTTT. Translation gives CASSRLPRDGYTGELFF. Together with reference TRBV7-3 and TRBJ2-2, the CDR3 gives the full variable domain: GAGVSQTPSNKVTEKGKYVELRCDPISGHTALYWYRQSLGQGPEFLIYFQGTGAADDSGLPNDRFFAVRPEGSVSTLKIQRTERGDSAVYLCASSRLPRDGYTGELFFGEGSRLTVL.

This clone was counted once. The chain carries TRBV5-1 and TRBJ1-5; 7 bases line up with TRBD1. This CDR3 contains 16 residues. V was pared by 1 base and J by 6 bases, with 10 bases of the junction left unmatched. CDR1 and CDR2 from the germline V gene are SGHRS and YFSETQ. The chain's CDR3 is CASSLSGAGGGQPQHF. CDR3 nucleotides: TGCGCCAGCAGCTTGTCAGGGGCAGGGGGTGGTCAGCCCCAGCATTTT. Complete variable domain (other parts from reference TRBV5-1 and TRBJ1-5): KAGVTQTPRYLIKTRGQQVTLSCSPISGHRSVSWYQQTPGQGLQFLFEYFSETQRNKGNFPGRFSGRQFSNSRSEMNVSTLELGDSALYLCASSLSGAGGGQPQHFGDGTRLSIL.

The chain is built from TRBV5-8 and TRBJ1-2; a possible D gene is TRBD1 (5 bases). Germline V CDR1 and CDR2: SGHTS, YDEGEE. The CDR3 runs to 14 residues. With 4 bases removed from V and 4 bases from J, the gap between germline ends came to 14 bases. In nucleotides, the CDR3 is TGTGCCAGCAGCCCGCCGGGGCCGATCTATGGCTACACCTTC. This codes for CASSPPGPIYGYTF.

The chain carries TRBV7-9 and TRBJ2-2, with TRBD1 identical over 8 bases. The CDR3 sequence is 16 residues long. V was pared by 5 bases and J by 2 bases, with 7 bases of the junction left unmatched. Germline V lookup: CDR1 SEHNR, CDR2 FQNEAQ (reference sequence). CDR3 in DNA: TGTGCCAGCAGCGCGCGACAGGGGATAAACACCGGGGAGCTGTTTTTT. Translation: CASSARQGINTGELFF. The entire variable domain, with the rest obtained from reference TRBV7-9 and TRBJ2-2, is as follows: DTGVSQNPRHKITKRGQNVTFRCDPISEHNRLYWYRQTLGQGPEFLTYFQNEAQLEKSRLLSDRFSAERPKGSFSTLEIQRTEQGDSAMYLCASSARQGINTGELFFGEGSRLTVL.

The rearrangement joins TRBV5-4 to TRBJ1-1; D is possibly TRBD1 (5 bases). Germline loops: CDR1 SGHNT, CDR2 YYREEE (reference sequence). The CDR3 spans 13 residues. V lost 4 bases and J lost 3, with 10 bases in between. The CDR3: CASSPGTDTEAFF. For the CDR3, the DNA is TGTGCCAGCAGCCCCGGGACGGACACTGAAGCTTTCTTT. Based on the CDR3 plus reference TRBV5-4 and TRBJ1-1, the full variable domain is ETGVTQSPTHLIKTRGQQVTLRCSSQSGHNTVSWYQQALGQGPQFIFQYYREEENGRGNFPPRFSGLQFPNYSSELNVNALELDDSALYLCASSPGTDTEAFFGQGTRLTVV.

CDR3 residues: CASSRMRTSGGILEQYF. CDR3 DNA: TGTGCCAGCAGTCGCATGCGGACTAGCGGGGGGATTCTCGAGCAGTACTTC. V and J are TRBV2 and TRBJ2-7, with 14 bases matching TRBD2. Germline V gene data show CDR1 as SNHLY and CDR2 as FYNNEI. Trimming took 5 bases from V and 6 from J; bases not matched to a gene: 12. CDR3 size: 17 residues.

This clone has just one count. The CDR3 loop reads CASSLDYLGTDTQYF. In DNA form, the CDR3 reads TGCGCCAGCAGCTTGGATTACCTAGGCACAGATACGCAGTATTTT. This sequence joins TRBV5-1 and TRBJ2-3; D gene ambiguous. Germline V gene lookup returns CDR1 SGHRS and CDR2 YFSETQ. This CDR3 comprises 15 residues. Between the trimmed V and J ends, which lost 0 bases and 1 base, there was a span of 9 bases.

This clone was picked up a small number of times. This rearrangement joins TRBV7-3 to TRBJ1-1; tentative D call: TRBD1 (6 bases). The CDR3 runs to 13 residues. The V gene lost 5 bases and the J gene lost 1 base, with 8 bases spanning the gap. CDR1 and CDR2 (germline): SGHTA, FQGTGA. The CDR3 is CASSRGSNTEAFF. The CDR3 DNA sequence: TGTGCCAGCAGCAGGGGGTCGAACACTGAAGCTTTCTTT.

This clone has only one observation. The chain combines TRBV5-1 with TRBJ2-5; perhaps TRBD1 as D (6 bases). The germline V gene encodes CDR1 SGHRS and CDR2 YFSETQ. This CDR3 has 14 residues. Between the trimmed V and J ends, which lost 4 bases and 5 bases, there was a span of 15 bases. This CDR3 is CASSAQQGWETQYF. The CDR3 DNA sequence: TGCGCCAGCAGCGCACAACAGGGATGGGAGACCCAGTACTTC.

The chain combines TRBV19 with TRBJ2-1; 9 bases line up with TRBD1. With 5 bases clipped from V and 6 bases from J, the junction kept 8 bases outside the gene matches. The CDR3 is 15 residues long. Per germline, CDR1 LNHDA and CDR2 SQIVND (reference sequence). CDR3 sequence reads: CASSAGTGLFNEQFF. The DNA for the CDR3 is TGTGCCAGTAGTGCCGGGACAGGGCTTTTCAATGAGCAGTTCTTC.

The chain links TRBV7-2 to TRBJ1-2, with 7 bases matching TRBD1. Germline CDR1 reads SGHTA; CDR2 reads FQGNSA. Unmatched junction bases numbered 12, after V lost 4 bases and J lost 4 bases. This CDR3 has 16 amino acids. The CDR3 loop reads CASSSPRSRGSYGYTF. The CDR3 DNA reads TGTGCCAGCAGCTCGCCAAGAAGCAGGGGGTCCTATGGCTACACCTTC.

The chain employs TRBV5-4 and TRBJ1-3; tentative D call: TRBD1 (6 bases). Germline V gene data show CDR1 as SGHNT and CDR2 as YYREEE (reference sequence). V lost 4 bases to trimming and J lost 3 bases, with 11 bases between them. This CDR3 spans 14 amino acids. The CDR3 DNA sequence: TGTGCCAGCAGCCCACCAGGGGTTGGAAACACCATATATTTT. Translating gives CASSPPGVGNTIYF.

The gene calls are TRBV19 and TRBJ2-7, with TRBD2 identical over 12 bases. The DNA end is a closer match to TRBJ2-5, so the J assignment may be wrong. The CDR3 covers 15 residues. Germline V gives CDR1 LNHDA, CDR2 SQIVND (reference sequence). CDR3 DNA: TGTGCCAGTAGTGGGACTAGCGGGCACCAAGAGACCCAGTACTTC. This encodes CASSGTSGHQETQYF.

The chain carries TRBV30 and TRBJ1-2, with D unresolved. The CDR3 loop spans 13 amino acids. The germline gives CDR1 GTSNPN, CDR2 SVGIG (reference sequence). V lost 1 base and J lost 4, with 10 bases in between. The CDR3 here is CAWSALGFYGYTF. In DNA, the CDR3 is TGTGCCTGGAGTGCCTTGGGATTCTATGGCTACACCTTC.

This sequence joins TRBV7-2 and TRBJ1-1, with unresolved D. Deletions cut 2 bases from V and 6 bases from J, with 13 bases between. The CDR3 totals 14 residues. Looked up from germline, CDR1 is SGHTA and CDR2 is FQGNSA. CDR3 bases: TGTGCCAGCAGCTTAACGTTCGGGAGGTCTGAAGCTTTCTTT. Its protein is CASSLTFGRSEAFF.

The chain couples TRBV29-1 to TRBJ1-4; 9 nucleotides align to TRBD1. The CDR3 loop spans 13 amino acids. V lost 3 bases to trimming and J lost 8 bases; unmatched junction nucleotides: 4. Germline V lookup: CDR1 SQVTM, CDR2 ANQGSEA. The CDR3, as DNA: TGCAGCGTTGAGGGGACAGGGTCCGAAAAACTGTTTTTT. This gives the protein CSVEGTGSEKLFF.

The chain couples TRBV5-1 to TRBJ2-3; perhaps TRBD2 as D (5 bases). CDR3 length equals 13 residues. CDR1 is SGHRS and CDR2 is YFSETQ in the germline V gene. Trimming took off 0 bases at V and 4 bases at J, with 6 bases between the two ends. The CDR3 nucleotides are TGCGCCAGCAGCTTGGCCGGGGCAGATACGCAGTATTTT. Its translation is CASSLAGADTQYF.

The genes are TRBV27 and TRBJ1-5; TRBD1 aligns across 11 bases. The V gene end was trimmed by 4 bases and the J gene end by 8 bases; junction bases not matched to a gene: 7. The CDR3 loop spans 15 amino acids. Germline CDR1 and CDR2: MNHEY and SMNVEV (reference sequence). The CDR3 here is CASSSGGTGGKPQHF. As DNA, the CDR3 is TGTGCCAGCAGTTCAGGGGGGACAGGGGGTAAGCCCCAGCATTTT.

This chain uses TRBV5-4 with TRBJ1-2; D remains unclear. Per the germline V gene, CDR1 is SGHNT and CDR2 is YYREEE (reference sequence). The CDR3 extends over 11 amino acids. Between the trimmed V and J ends, which lost 4 bases and 8 bases, there was a span of 9 bases. DNA of the CDR3: TGTGCCAGCAGCAGATCAGCCGGCTACACCTTC. Encoded protein: CASSRSAGYTF.

The chain is built from TRBV19 and TRBJ2-7; 8 bases agree with TRBD1. J gave up 3 bases and V 6 bases, and 10 bases lay outside the gene matches. Germline CDR1 reads LNHDA; CDR2 reads SQIVND (reference sequence). The CDR3 has 15 residues. The CDR3 DNA sequence: TGTGCCAGTAGCGACAGGGGACAAACCCGCTACGAGCAGTACTTC. Translating gives CASSDRGQTRYEQYF.

The V gene is TRBV29-1, the J gene TRBJ2-1; 10 bases align to TRBD2. With 6 bases clipped from V and 8 bases from J, the junction kept 10 bases outside the gene matches. The CDR3 is 14 residues long. Germline assignment: CDR1 SQVTM and CDR2 ANQGSEA. The CDR3 bases are TGCAGCGTGACCGGGACTAGCGATAATTATGAGCAGTTCTTC. Amino acid sequence: CSVTGTSDNYEQFF.

V and J are TRBV11-3 and TRBJ2-1; 7 bases line up with TRBD2. This CDR3 contains 15 residues. The ends lost 8 bases at V and 2 bases at J; junction bases unmatched: 9. Germline V CDR1 and CDR2: SGHNT, YENEEA. The CDR3 nucleotides read TGTGCCAGCGGGGGGGATGCCCTTACCTACAATGAGCAGTTCTTC. It is translated as CASGGDALTYNEQFF.

The chain is built from TRBV7-9 and TRBJ1-2; D gene ambiguous. This CDR3 is built from 14 residues. V dropped 4 bases and J dropped 7 bases, with 16 bases sitting between them. Germline V gene data show CDR1 as SEHNR and CDR2 as FQNEAQ (reference sequence). The CDR3 region is CASSSTTGLGGYTF. The CDR3 nucleotides read TGTGCCAGCAGCTCAACTACCGGTCTAGGTGGCTACACCTTC.

This chain uses TRBV19 with TRBJ1-5; no definite D call. CDR3 length: 15 amino acids. Germline assignment: CDR1 LNHDA and CDR2 SQIVND (reference sequence). V was pared by 9 bases and J by 0 bases, with 15 bases between. In DNA, the CDR3 is TGTGCCAGCCTAGACTATAGTAATAGCAATCAGCCCCAGCATTTT. Its translation: CASLDYSNSNQPQHF. Combining the CDR3 with reference TRBV19 and TRBJ1-5 gives the whole variable domain DGGITQSPKYLFRKEGQNVTLSCEQNLNHDAMYWYRQDPGQGLRLIYYSQIVNDFQKGDIAEGYSVSREKKESFPLTVTSAQKNPTAFYLCASLDYSNSNQPQHFGDGTRLSIL.

The chain links TRBV6-1 to TRBJ2-7; D not resolved. The germline CDR1 and CDR2 sequences are MNHNS and SASEGT. V shed 4 bases and J shed 3 bases, with 10 bases lying between them. This CDR3 region has 13 residues. For the CDR3, the DNA is TGTGCCAGCAGTGGGACGGTAGGCTACGAGCAGTACTTC. Protein: CASSGTVGYEQYF.

The sample holds a few counts of this clone. CDR3 sequence: CASSLEMGNQPQHF. Here the CDR3 DNA reads TGTGCCAGCAGCTTAGAAATGGGCAATCAGCCCCAGCATTTT. The V call is TRBV7-8, the J call TRBJ1-5; D not certain. V was shortened by 1 base and J by 2 bases, with 6 bases between the two germline ends. The CDR3 consists of 14 residues. Germline-derived CDR1 and CDR2 are SGHVS and FQNEAQ.

This clone was detected only once. The gene calls are TRBV6-5 and TRBJ1-2; D perhaps matches TRBD1 (6 bases). The germline V gene has CDR1 MNHEY and CDR2 SVGAGI. This CDR3 has 13 residues. The V end lost 5 bases, the J end lost 7 bases, and 14 bases lay between the germline ends. The chain's CDR3 is CASSQRTGLGYTF. CDR3 DNA sequence: TGTGCCAGCAGTCAGCGTACAGGGCTTGGCTACACCTTC.

V is TRBV20-1 and J is TRBJ2-7, with 9 bases that match TRBD1. V dropped 6 bases and J dropped 11; count of bases not matched to a gene: 8. The germline gives CDR1 DFQATT, CDR2 SNEGSKA (reference sequence). The CDR3 has 11 residues. The CDR3, as DNA: TGCAGTGCACGGAAAGGGGACAGGGAGTACTTC. Translating it yields CSARKGDREYF.